This T cell receptor beta chain is drawn from a study of shared clonotypes between healthy human individuals. The wider study: Participating donors consisted of two women and a few men aged 18 to 49. Overall study findings and caveats: Since donors were few, the genetic and exposure-history diversity represented was limited.

Assay used: immunoSEQ multiplex PCR; TCRdb lists only in-frame clones, some missing. The profile shows 2 million to 2.5 million clones, 92% of them singletons. CDR3 size: 15 residues. About this clone itself: Its antigen is undetermined.

The rearrangement links TRBV21-1 to TRBJ2-2. TRBV21-1 is designated a pseudogene. The origin of this receptor is a man between 18 and 35 years old in good health. Some clones in this sample may be carry-over from other donors' samples. Sequenced input: naive CD4+ T cells from PBMCs. Specified subset: CD45RA+ positively selected. The CDR3 DNA follows: TGTGCCAGCAGCTGTAAGGTCACCCCCACCGGGGAGCTGTTTTTT. This encodes CASSCKVTPTGELFF.